This TCR beta chain was identified in a study of cytomegalovirus exposure and HLA in healthy donors. Regarding the study as a whole: A classifier reportedly called cytomegalovirus status with high sensitivity and specificity. Listed as cytomegalovirus-associated were roughly 180 TCR beta chains.

TCRdb's copy holds only in-frame clones and misses some; the assay was immunoSEQ multiplex PCR. This repertoire shows over 150,000 clones, 91% found once; its top ten account for 3% to 3.5%. In the case of this clone: What it recognizes is unknown.

The origin of this receptor is a young woman in good health and CMV-seropositive. The sequencing sample was made of PBMCs.

The CDR3: CASLPGDFTGELFF. For the CDR3, the DNA is TGCGCCAGCCTCCCGGGGGACTTCACCGGGGAGCTGTTTTTT. The chain joins TRBV5-1 to TRBJ2-2; D perhaps matches TRBD2 (6 bases). CDR1 and CDR2 from the germline V gene are SGHRS and YFSETQ. With 7 bases removed from V and 4 bases from J, the gap between germline ends came to 14 bases. The CDR3 sequence is 14 residues long.